This passage covers 3 T cell receptor beta chains from one sample sequenced in a study of blood T cells in healthy people across ages. The use of a sample-barcoded 5' primer and a J-beta primer mix characterized a second PCR of 7 to 11 cycles. TCRdb re-derived calls from the 5' RACE reads in MiXCR, one entry per CDR3 protein. In the table there are some 710,000 distinct CDR3 sequences, about 45% of which are singletons. The sequenced sample was blood. All receptors come from an elderly man in good health.

This clonotype was seen repeatedly, ten times or more. The chain employs TRBV27 and TRBJ2-7; D is unresolved. Germline V gene lookup returns CDR1 MNHEY and CDR2 SMNVEV (reference sequence). The ends were cut back, 5 bases at V and 3 bases at J, with 14 bases in the middle. CDR3 length: 14 amino acids. CDR3 protein: CASSTTRVNYEQYF. The CDR3 region has the DNA TGTGCCAGCAGTACGACCCGGGTGAACTACGAGCAGTACTTC.

A few counts support this clonotype. The rearrangement joins TRBV9 to TRBJ2-1, with 10 bases lining up with TRBD2. Germline loops: CDR1 SGDLS, CDR2 YYNGEE. This CDR3 spans 15 amino acids. The ends lost 0 bases at V and 8 bases at J; junction bases unmatched: 5. CDR3 in amino acids: CASSVDPSGSDEQFF. The CDR3, as DNA: TGTGCCAGCAGCGTAGACCCTAGCGGGAGCGATGAGCAGTTCTTC.

This clonotype has just a few counts. The rearrangement links TRBV20-1 to TRBJ2-7, with D possibly called TRBD1 or TRBD2 (7 bases each). Per germline, CDR1 DFQATT and CDR2 SNEGSKA (reference sequence). The V end was cut by 5 bases, the J end by 7 bases, with 21 bases between. This CDR3 is 14 amino acids long. The CDR3 sequence: CSASVGGGYREQYF. The CDR3 bases are TGCAGTGCTTCGGTGGGAGGGGGCTATCGGGAGCAGTACTTC.